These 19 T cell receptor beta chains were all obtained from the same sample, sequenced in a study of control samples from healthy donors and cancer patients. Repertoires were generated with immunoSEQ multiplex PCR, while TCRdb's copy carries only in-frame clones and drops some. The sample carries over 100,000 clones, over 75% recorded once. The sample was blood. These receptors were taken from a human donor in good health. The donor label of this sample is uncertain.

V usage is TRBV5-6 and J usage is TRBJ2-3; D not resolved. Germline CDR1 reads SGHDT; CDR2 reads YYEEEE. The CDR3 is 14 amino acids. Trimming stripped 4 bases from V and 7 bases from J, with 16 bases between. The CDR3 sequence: CASSQVPATHTQYF. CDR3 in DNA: TGTGCCAGCAGCCAGGTGCCCGCGACACATACGCAGTATTTT. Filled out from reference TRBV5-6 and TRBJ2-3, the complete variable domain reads DAGVTQSPTHLIKTRGQQVTLRCSPKSGHDTVSWYQQALGQGPQFIFQYYEEEERQRGNFPDRFSGHQFPNYSSELNVNALLLGDSALYLCASSQVPATHTQYFGPGTRLTVL.

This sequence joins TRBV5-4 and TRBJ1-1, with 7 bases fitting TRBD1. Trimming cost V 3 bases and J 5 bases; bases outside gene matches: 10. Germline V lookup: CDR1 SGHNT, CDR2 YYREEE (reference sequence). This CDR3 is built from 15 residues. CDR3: CASSYGRPGGTEAFF. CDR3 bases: TGTGCCAGCAGCTATGGACGGCCAGGGGGAACTGAAGCTTTCTTT.

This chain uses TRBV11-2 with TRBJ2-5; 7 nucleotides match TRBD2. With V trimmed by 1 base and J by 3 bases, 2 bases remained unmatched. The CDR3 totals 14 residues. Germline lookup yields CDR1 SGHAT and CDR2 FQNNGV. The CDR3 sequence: CASSLGAGKETQYF. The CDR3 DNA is TGTGCCAGCAGCTTAGGAGCGGGGAAAGAGACCCAGTACTTC.

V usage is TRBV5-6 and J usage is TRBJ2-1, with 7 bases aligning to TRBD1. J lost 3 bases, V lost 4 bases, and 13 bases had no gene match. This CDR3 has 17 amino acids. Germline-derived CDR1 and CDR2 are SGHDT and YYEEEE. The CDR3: CASSRELGQTLYNEQFF. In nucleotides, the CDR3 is TGTGCCAGCAGCCGAGAGCTGGGACAGACCCTCTACAATGAGCAGTTCTTC.

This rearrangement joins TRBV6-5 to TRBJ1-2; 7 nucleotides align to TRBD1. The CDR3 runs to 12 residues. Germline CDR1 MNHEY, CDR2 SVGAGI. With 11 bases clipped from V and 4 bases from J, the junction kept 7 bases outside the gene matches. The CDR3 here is CAASRGGYGYTF. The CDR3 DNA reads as TGTGCCGCTAGCAGGGGGGGCTATGGCTACACCTTC.

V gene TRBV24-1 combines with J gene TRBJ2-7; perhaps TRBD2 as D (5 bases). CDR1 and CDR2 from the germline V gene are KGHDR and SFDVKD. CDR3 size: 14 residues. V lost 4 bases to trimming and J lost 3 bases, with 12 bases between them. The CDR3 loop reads CATSDPGIGYEQYF. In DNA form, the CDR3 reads TGTGCCACCAGTGACCCGGGAATTGGCTACGAGCAGTACTTC.

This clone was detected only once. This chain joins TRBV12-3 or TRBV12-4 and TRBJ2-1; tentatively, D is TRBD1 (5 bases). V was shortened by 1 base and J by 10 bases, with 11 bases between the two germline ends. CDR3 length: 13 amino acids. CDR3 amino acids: CASSLGVAGEQFF. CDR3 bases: TGTGCCAGCAGTTTAGGGGTGGCAGGGGAGCAGTTCTTC.

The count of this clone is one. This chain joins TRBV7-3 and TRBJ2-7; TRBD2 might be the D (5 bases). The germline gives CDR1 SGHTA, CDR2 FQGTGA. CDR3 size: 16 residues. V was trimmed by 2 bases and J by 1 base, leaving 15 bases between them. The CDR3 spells CASSLPSPGLSYEQYV. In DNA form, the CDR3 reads TGTGCCAGCAGCTTACCCTCCCCCGGACTTTCCTACGAGCAGTACGTC.

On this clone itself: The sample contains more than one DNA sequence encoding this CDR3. CDR3 coding DNA: TGCGCCAGCAGCTCGGACAGCTATGGCTACACCTTC. Translating it yields CASSSDSYGYTF. V is TRBV5-1 and J is TRBJ1-2; the D gene is possibly TRBD1 (6 bases). CDR3 length: 12 amino acids. V lost 3 bases, J lost 4 bases, and 7 bases lay in between. Germline CDR1 reads SGHRS; CDR2 reads YFSETQ.

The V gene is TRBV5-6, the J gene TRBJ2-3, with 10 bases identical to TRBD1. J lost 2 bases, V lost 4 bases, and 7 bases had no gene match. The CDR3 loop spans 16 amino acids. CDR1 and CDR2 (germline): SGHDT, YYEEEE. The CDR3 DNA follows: TGTGCCAGCAGCACAACCGGGACAGGGGACACAGATACGCAGTATTTT. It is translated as CASSTTGTGDTDTQYF.

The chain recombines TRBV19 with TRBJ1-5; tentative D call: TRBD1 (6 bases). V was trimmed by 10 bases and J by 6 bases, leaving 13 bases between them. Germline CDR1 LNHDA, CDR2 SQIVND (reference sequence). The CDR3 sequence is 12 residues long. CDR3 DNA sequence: TGTGCCACGAACAGGGACCTTCAGCCCCAGCATTTT. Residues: CATNRDLQPQHF.

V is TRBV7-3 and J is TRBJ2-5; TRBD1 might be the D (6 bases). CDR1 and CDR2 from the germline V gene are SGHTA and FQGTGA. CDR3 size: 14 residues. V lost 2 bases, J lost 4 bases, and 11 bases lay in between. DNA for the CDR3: TGTGCCAGCAGCTTAGACGGCAGGGGAGAGACCCAGTACTTC. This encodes CASSLDGRGETQYF.

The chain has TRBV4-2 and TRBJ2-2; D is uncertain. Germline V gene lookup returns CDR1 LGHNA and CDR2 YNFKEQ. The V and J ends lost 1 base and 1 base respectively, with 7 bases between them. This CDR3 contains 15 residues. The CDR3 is CASSQGSRNTGELFF. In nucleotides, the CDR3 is TGTGCCAGCAGCCAAGGGAGCAGGAACACCGGGGAGCTGTTTTTT.

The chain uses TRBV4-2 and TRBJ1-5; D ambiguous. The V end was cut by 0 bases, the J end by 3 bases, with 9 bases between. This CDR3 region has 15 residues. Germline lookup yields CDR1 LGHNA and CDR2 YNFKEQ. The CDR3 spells CASSQDMGLNQPQHF. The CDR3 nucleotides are TGTGCCAGCAGCCAAGATATGGGTCTCAATCAGCCCCAGCATTTT.

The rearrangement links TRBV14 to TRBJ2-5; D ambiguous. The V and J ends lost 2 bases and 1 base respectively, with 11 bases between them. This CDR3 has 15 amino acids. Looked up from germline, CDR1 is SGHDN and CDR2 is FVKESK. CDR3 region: CASSQFRNSQETQYF. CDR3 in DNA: TGTGCCAGCAGCCAATTTCGTAACAGCCAAGAGACCCAGTACTTC.

The CDR3 bases are TGTGCCAGCAGTTACAATCCATGGACAGGAAACAATGAGCAGTTCTTC. Translation: CASSYNPWTGNNEQFF. The gene calls are TRBV6-5 and TRBJ2-1; 7 positions agree with TRBD1. The CDR3 has 16 amino acids. The ends lost 2 bases at V and 5 bases at J; junction bases unmatched: 9. Germline CDR1 is MNHEY and CDR2 is SVGAGI.

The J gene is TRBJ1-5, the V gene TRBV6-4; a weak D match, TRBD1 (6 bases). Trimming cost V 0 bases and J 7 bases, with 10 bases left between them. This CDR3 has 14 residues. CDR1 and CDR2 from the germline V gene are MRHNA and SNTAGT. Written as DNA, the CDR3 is TGTGCCAGCAGTGACTCTCCAGGGGCCCAGCCCCAGCATTTT. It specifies CASSDSPGAQPQHF.

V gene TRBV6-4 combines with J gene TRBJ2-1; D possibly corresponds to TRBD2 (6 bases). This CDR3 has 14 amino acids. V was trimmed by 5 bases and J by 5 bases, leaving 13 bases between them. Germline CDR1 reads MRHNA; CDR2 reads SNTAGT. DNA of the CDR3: TGTGCCAGCAGTCCGGCTAGCGCAGACAATGAGCAGTTCTTC. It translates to CASSPASADNEQFF.

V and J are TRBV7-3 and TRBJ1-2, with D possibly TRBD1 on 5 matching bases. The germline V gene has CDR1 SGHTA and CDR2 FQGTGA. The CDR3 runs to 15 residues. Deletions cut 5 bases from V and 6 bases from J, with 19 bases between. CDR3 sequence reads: CASSPGLGEFDGYTF. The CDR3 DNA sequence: TGTGCCAGCAGCCCCGGGTTGGGGGAATTTGATGGCTACACCTTC.